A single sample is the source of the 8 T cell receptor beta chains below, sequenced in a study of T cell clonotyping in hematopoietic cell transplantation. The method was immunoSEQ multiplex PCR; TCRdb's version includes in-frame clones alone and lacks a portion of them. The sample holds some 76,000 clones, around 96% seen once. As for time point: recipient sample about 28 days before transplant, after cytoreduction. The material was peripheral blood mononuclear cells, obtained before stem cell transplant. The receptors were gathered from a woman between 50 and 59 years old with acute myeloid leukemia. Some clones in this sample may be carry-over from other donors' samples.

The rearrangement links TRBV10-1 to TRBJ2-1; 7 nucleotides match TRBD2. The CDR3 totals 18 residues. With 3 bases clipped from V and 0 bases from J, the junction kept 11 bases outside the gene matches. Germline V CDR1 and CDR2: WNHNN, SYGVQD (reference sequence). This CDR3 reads CASSESYMLAASYNEQFF. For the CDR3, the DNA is TGCGCCAGCAGTGAATCGTACATGCTAGCGGCCTCCTACAATGAGCAGTTCTTC.

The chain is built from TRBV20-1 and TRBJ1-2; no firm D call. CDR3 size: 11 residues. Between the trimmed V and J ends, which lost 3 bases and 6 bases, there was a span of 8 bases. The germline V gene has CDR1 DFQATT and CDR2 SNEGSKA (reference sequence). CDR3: CSARIRDGYTF. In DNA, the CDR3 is TGCAGTGCTAGGATCCGGGATGGCTACACCTTC.

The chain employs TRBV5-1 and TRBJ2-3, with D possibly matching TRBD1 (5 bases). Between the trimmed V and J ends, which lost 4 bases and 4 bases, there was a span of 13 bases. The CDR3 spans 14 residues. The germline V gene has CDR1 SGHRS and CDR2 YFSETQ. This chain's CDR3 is CASSLSQGADTQYF. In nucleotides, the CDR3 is TGCGCCAGCAGCCTGTCCCAGGGCGCAGATACGCAGTATTTT. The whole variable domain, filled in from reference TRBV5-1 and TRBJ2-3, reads KAGVTQTPRYLIKTRGQQVTLSCSPISGHRSVSWYQQTPGQGLQFLFEYFSETQRNKGNFPGRFSGRQFSNSRSEMNVSTLELGDSALYLCASSLSQGADTQYFGPGTRLTVL.

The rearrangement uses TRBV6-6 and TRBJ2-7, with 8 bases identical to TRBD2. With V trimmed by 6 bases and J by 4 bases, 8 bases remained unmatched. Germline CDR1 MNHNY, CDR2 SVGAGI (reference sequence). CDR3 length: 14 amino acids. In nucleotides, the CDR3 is TGTGCCAGCAGGGTAGCGGGGCACGTATACGAGCAGTACTTC. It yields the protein CASRVAGHVYEQYF.

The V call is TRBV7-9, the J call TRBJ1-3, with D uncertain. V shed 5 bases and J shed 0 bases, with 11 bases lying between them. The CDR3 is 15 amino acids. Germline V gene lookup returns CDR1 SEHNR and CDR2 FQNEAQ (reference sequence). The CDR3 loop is CASSQRETSGNTIYF. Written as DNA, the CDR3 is TGTGCCAGCAGCCAGCGAGAAACCTCTGGAAACACCATATATTTT.

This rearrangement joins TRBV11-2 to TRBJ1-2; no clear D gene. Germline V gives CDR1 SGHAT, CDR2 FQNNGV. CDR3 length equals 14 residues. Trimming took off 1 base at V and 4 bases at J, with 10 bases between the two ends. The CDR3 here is CASSLAPGSYGYTF. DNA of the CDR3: TGTGCCAGCAGCTTAGCTCCAGGAAGCTATGGCTACACCTTC.

Here the CDR3 DNA reads TGTGCCAGCACCGAACAGGGAGTGCATCAGCCCCAGCATTTT. Residues: CASTEQGVHQPQHF. The chain carries TRBV2 and TRBJ1-5; D might be TRBD1 (6 bases). Looked up from germline, CDR1 is SNHLY and CDR2 is FYNNEI. Between the trimmed V and J ends, which lost 7 bases and 5 bases, there was a span of 15 bases. The CDR3 totals 14 residues.

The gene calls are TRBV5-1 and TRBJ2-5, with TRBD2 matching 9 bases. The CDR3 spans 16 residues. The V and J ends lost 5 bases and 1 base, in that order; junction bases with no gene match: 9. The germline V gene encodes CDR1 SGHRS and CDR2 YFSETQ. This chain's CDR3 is CASRKSAGGLQETQYF. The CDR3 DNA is TGCGCCAGCAGGAAATCAGCGGGAGGTCTCCAAGAGACCCAGTACTTC.